This TCR beta chain stems from a study of human T cells and chemical hapten exposure. Whole-study findings and limits: No alteration of TCRs above 1 in 1000 frequency was seen with DPC sensitization.

This clonotype has at least ten counts. Its target is not known. The germline V and J ends were trimmed by 3 bases and 0 bases, with 7 bases remaining between them. There are 14 residues in the CDR3. Germline V gives CDR1 SGHRS, CDR2 YFSETQ. The sample's time point: pre-sensitization, week 0. Noted treatment: therapeutic diphenylcyclopropenone sensitization with weekly scalp DPC. Each donor was an alopecia patient between 18 and 70 years of age who qualified for DPC. During construction of the library, unique molecular identifiers were attached to individual cDNA molecules for quantitative, reproducible TCR counting. One entry per CDR3 protein results from TCRdb running MiXCR on the RACE reads. The sample holds under 400,000 distinct CDR3 sequences; approximately 5.1% are singletons and the top ten take 2.5% to 3%.

The chain couples TRBV5-1 to TRBJ2-4, with no clear D. The TCR originated in a woman between 50 and 59 years old with alopecia areata. Some clones in this sample may be carry-over from other donors' samples. The specimen was whole blood, collected in connection with sensitization to the hapten diphenylcyclopropenone (DPC). The CDR3 DNA is TGCGCCAGCAGCTCCAACCTAGCCAAAAACATTCAGTACTTC. This translates into CASSSNLAKNIQYF.